This T cell receptor beta chain stems from a study of shared clonotypes between healthy human individuals. This CDR3 contains 13 residues. Germline V CDR1 and CDR2: LNHDA, SQIVND (reference sequence). V gave up 1 base and J gave up 5 bases; unmatched junction bases: 0. The study enrolled healthy HIV-negative adults without recent acute infections or vaccinations as donors. The donors were all Caucasian adults (living in Nashville, Tennessee). Deep-level running was used for the assay. Only in-frame clones appear in the TCRdb table, and some are missing; sequencing was by immunoSEQ multiplex PCR. The table has approximately 510,000 clones, approximately 79% seen once.

V gene TRBV19 combines with J gene TRBJ1-1, with 8 bases aligning to TRBD1. Material for sequencing was PBMCs. This receptor was identified in a woman between 35 and 50 years old in good health. Some clones in this sample may be carry-over from other donors' samples. The DNA for the CDR3 is TGTGCCAGTAGTATAGGGACAGGGACTGAAGCTTTCTTT. It yields the protein CASSIGTGTEAFF.